This is a list of T cell receptor beta chains from one sample in a study of T cells in Graves' hyperthyroidism and ophthalmopathy. TCRdb re-called the multiplex PCR reads with MiXCR, one entry per CDR3 protein. Among 350,000 to 450,000 distinct CDR3 sequences listed, 14% were seen once. Sequenced input: blood. These receptors were collected from a woman in her sixties with Graves' hyperthyroidism. Each CDR3 is given with its conserved first and last residue. Each record gives: J gene, D gene, clone size, V gene, CDR3 length, CDR3 protein, CDR3 DNA. D genes are given only for firm matches. Expanded clones are given a class, and other clones once, few, many or no size at all.

TRBJ2-7,TRBD1,NA,TRBV6-5,14,CASSYLGQINEQYF,TGTGCCAGCAGTTACCTGGGACAGATCAATGAGCAGTACTTC
TRBJ2-7,NA,many,TRBV12-3/TRBV12-4,13,CASSSPLFYEQYF,TGTGCCAGCAGTTCCCCCCTCTTCTACGAGCAGTACTTC
TRBJ2-1,TRBD2,many,TRBV10-3,14,CAISDLAGINEQFF,TGTGCCATCAGTGACCTAGCGGGGATCAATGAGCAGTTCTTC
TRBJ2-6,NA,many,TRBV10-3,14,CAISDSTGANVLTF,TGTGCCATCAGCGACAGCACTGGGGCCAACGTCCTGACTTTC
TRBJ2-7,NA,many,TRBV5-1,14,CASSPGGALYEQYF,TGCGCCAGCAGCCCTGGTGGCGCCCTGTACGAGCAGTACTTC
TRBJ2-4,NA,many,TRBV2,15,CASSEEWAGRDIQYF,TGTGCCAGCAGTGAAGAATGGGCGGGACGCGACATTCAGTACTTC
TRBJ2-1,NA,NA,TRBV6-1,13,CASNRLVYNEQFF,TGTGCCAGCAACAGACTAGTTTACAATGAGCAGTTCTTC
TRBJ1-2,TRBD1,NA,TRBV24-1,14,CATSERTGGYGYTF,TGTGCCACCAGTGAAAGGACAGGGGGGTATGGCTACACCTTC
TRBJ2-1,NA,NA,TRBV11-2,15,CASSITGGEYNEQFF,TGTGCCAGCAGCATAACCGGAGGGGAATACAATGAGCAGTTCTTC
TRBJ1-4,NA,NA,TRBV3-1,12,CASSQVGKKLFF,TGTGCCAGCAGCCAAGTAGGGAAAAAACTGTTTTTT
TRBJ2-7,NA,many,TRBV16,15,CASSLNPTDGLEQYF,TGTGCCAGCAGCCTAAACCCGACAGATGGCCTCGAGCAGTACTTC
TRBJ2-3,NA,many,TRBV20-1,12,CSAQGSGDTQYF,TGCAGTGCCCAAGGGTCCGGAGATACGCAGTATTTT
TRBJ2-3,NA,many,TRBV5-1,17,CASSLFGLQDPTDTQYF,TGCGCCAGCAGCTTGTTTGGACTACAAGATCCCACAGATACGCAGTATTTT
TRBJ2-1,NA,many,TRBV18,11,CASSPAIEQFF,TGTGCCAGCTCACCGGCAATCGAGCAGTTCTTC